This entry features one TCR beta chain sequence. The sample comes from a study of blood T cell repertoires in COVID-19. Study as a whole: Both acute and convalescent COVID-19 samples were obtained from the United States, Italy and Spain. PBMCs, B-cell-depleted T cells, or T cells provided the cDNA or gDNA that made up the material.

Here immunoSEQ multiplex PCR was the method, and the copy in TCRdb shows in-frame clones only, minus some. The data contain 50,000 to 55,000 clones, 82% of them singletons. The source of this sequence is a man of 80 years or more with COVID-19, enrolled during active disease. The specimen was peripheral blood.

Here the CDR3 DNA reads TGTGCCAGCAGCCAAGAAAGTGGGACAGCAGGCTATGGCTACACCTTC. Protein: CASSQESGTAGYGYTF. V and J are TRBV4-2 and TRBJ1-2; 7 nucleotides agree with TRBD1. Germline loops: CDR1 LGHNA, CDR2 YNFKEQ. The CDR3 has 16 amino acids. Germline trimming cut 0 bases from V and 4 bases from J; bases unmatched to any gene: 8.